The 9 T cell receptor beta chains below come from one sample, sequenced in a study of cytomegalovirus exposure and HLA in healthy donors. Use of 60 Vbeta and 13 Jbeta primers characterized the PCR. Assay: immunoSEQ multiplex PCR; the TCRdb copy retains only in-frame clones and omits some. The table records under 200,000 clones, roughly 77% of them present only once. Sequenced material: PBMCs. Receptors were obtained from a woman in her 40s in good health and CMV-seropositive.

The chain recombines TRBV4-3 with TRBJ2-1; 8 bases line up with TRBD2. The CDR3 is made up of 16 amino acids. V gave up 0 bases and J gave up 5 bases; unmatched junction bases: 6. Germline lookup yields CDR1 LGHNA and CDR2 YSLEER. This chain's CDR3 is CASSQDTELADNEQFF. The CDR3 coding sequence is TGCGCCAGCAGCCAAGATACGGAACTAGCGGACAATGAGCAGTTCTTC.

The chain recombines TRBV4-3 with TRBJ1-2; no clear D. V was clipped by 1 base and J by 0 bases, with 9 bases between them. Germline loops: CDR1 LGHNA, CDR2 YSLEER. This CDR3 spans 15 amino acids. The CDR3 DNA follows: TGCGCCAGCAGCCAAGGACTTTTAGCTAACTATGGCTACACCTTC. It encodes CASSQGLLANYGYTF.

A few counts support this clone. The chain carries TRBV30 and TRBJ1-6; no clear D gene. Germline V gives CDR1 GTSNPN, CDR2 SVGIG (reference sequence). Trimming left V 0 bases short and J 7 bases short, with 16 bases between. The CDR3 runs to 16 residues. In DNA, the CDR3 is TGTGCCTGGAGTGTACGAACGGGCCGCGGGAATTCACCCCTCCACTTT. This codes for CAWSVRTGRGNSPLHF.

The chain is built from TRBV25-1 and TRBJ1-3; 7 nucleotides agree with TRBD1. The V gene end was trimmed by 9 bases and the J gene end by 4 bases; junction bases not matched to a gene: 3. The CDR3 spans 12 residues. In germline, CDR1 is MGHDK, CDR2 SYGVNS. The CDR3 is CASRQGGNTIYF. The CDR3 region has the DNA TGTGCCAGTCGACAGGGAGGAAACACCATATATTTT.

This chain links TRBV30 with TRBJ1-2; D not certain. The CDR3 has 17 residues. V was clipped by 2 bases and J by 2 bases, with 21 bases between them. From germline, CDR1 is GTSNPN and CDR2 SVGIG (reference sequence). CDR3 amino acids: CAWSIGYMRPGNYGYTF. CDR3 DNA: TGTGCCTGGAGTATCGGGTACATGCGCCCCGGGAACTATGGCTACACCTTC.

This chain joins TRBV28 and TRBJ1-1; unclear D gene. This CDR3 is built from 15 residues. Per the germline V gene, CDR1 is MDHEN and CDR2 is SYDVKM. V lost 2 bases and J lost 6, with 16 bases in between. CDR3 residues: CASSLGVAGSAEAFF. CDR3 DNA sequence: TGTGCCAGCAGTTTAGGTGTGGCCGGGTCCGCTGAAGCTTTCTTT.

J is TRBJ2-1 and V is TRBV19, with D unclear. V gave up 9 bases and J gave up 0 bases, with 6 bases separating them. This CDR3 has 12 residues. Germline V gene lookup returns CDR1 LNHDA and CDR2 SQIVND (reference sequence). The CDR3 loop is CASASSYNEQFF. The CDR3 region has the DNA TGTGCCAGCGCGAGCTCCTACAATGAGCAGTTCTTC.

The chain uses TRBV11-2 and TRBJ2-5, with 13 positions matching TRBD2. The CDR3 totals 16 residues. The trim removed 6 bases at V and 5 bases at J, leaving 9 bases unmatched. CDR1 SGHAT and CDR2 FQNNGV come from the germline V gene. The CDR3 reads CASSQRLAGGVETQYF. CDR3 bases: TGTGCCAGCAGTCAAAGACTAGCGGGAGGTGTCGAGACCCAGTACTTC.

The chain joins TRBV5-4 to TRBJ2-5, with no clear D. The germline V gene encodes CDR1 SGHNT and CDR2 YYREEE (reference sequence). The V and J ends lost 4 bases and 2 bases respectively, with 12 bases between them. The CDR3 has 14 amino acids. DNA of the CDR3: TGTGCCAGCAGCGTATACAGTTTACAAGAGACCCAGTACTTC. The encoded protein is CASSVYSLQETQYF.